The clone carrying this T cell receptor (beta chain) was found a few times. What it binds is not known. The data belong to a study of T-cell memory formation after mild COVID-19. About the study: Clusters were largely donor specific. The study's findings and limits: Nothing showed for sure that second-wave clones peaking on day 37 were SARS-CoV-2 specific.

MiXCR, run by TCRdb on the 5' RACE reads, gives a single entry per CDR3 protein. Of about 82,000 distinct CDR3 sequences listed, about 16% were seen once; the top ten hold under 45%. This CDR3 contains 14 residues. Per the germline V gene, CDR1 is SEHNR and CDR2 is FQNEAQ (reference sequence). The V and J ends lost 1 base and 2 bases respectively, with 7 bases between them. The clonotype comes from a man aged 18 to 30 who had mild COVID-19 (a few samples of this study predate the infection). Cell type and time point are not known. The V call is TRBV7-9, the J call TRBJ2-3, with D unclear. Sample: PBMCs or a T cell subset sorted from them (not recorded which). The CDR3, as DNA: TGTGCCAGCAGCTTAGAGTCAGACACAGATACGCAGTATTTT. It specifies CASSLESDTDTQYF.